The subject of this entry is one TCR beta chain. Its antigen target is currently unknown. No clone much larger than this one lies a single base away; base qualities are absent. This specimen comes from a study of cytomegalovirus exposure and HLA in healthy donors (TCRdb year 2017). Looking at the study overall: An earlier analysis of approximately 590 of the donors reported about 250 Gb of sequence data and 117 million unique TCR beta sequences from about 200 million T cells. All discovery cohort repertoires had been generated on a single sequencing platform. On average, 235,054 unique TCR beta nucleotide sequences were sequenced per donor among a few hundred genotyped donors of the cohort, with around 19% of those sequences being non-productive. In an earlier analysis of 587 of the donors, high-throughput TCR beta sequencing was used to judge whether each TCR beta V gene segment behaved as functional or pseudogenic. The study aimed to test whether signatures of past pathogen exposure could be identified by cataloging public T cell receptors. A later genetic analysis used genome-wide SNP genotypes for about 60% of the 666 donors, treating that subset as a discovery cohort. In a later analysis, previously published TCR beta repertoires from some 640 donors were re-analyzed and high-resolution HLA genotyping was added so that TCR occurrence patterns could be studied. A handful of DR-DQ haplotypes were handled as single units for association and clustering because linkage in the cohort was strong. HLA typing covered class I and class II loci at four-digit resolution. Of the roughly 390 genotyped donors, about 84% fell in the genetic ancestry cluster associated with self-reported Caucasian donors. An early release that covered roughly 600 HLA-typed donors contained around 330 gigabases of sequencing data and tens of millions of unique TCR sequences. The study combined high-throughput TCR immunosequencing, statistical association of individual TCRs with disease status, and machine learning to predict cytomegalovirus infection status. The T cell repertoires of around 730 subjects were profiled by immunosequencing and related to cytomegalovirus serostatus. In addition to the first cohort of 650 to 750 subjects, a separate validation cohort of approximately 130 different subjects was used. The number of donors typed differed by locus, with roughly 620-630 for A, B, C, DRB1 and DQB1, around 500 for DQA1, nearly 610 for DPA1, and over 400 for DPB1. The later analysis used no new phenotypic data to find candidate immune exposures, relying instead on TCR beta sequences and their occurrence across donors. Donor age, sex, ethnicity and CMV serostatus were compiled together with the repertoire data.

General conclusions and limits of the study: A further reported finding was that TCR beta sequences accurately predicted the HLA-A and HLA-B alleles for most subjects in the first cohort. According to a later analysis, TCR association rates differed among HLA loci, with DRB1 alleles showing the most associated TCRs and HLA-C alleles showing the fewest. The presence/absence analyses assumed that sequencing depth was roughly uniform across donors, and that assumption may not be true. Assigning TCR associations to individual alleles was difficult when HLA alleles, especially DR and DQ, strongly co-occurred. A total of 164 TCR beta chains were listed by the study as associated with cytomegalovirus. In vitro tests confirmed that three of the cytomegalovirus-associated TCR beta chains recognize cytomegalovirus antigens. According to a later analysis, most CMV-associated TCR beta chains appeared to be HLA-restricted, and the HLA associations seemed to be driven largely by CMV exposure. A later genetic analysis reported fewer N-insertions in productive TCRs among donors in an Asian-associated ancestry cluster than the roughly 620-donor mean. According to a later analysis, parvovirus B19, influenza, CMV and Epstein-Barr virus appeared linked to several top co-occurrence clusters. The classifier was reported to diagnose cytomegalovirus status with high specificity and sensitivity in both the original and validation cohorts. Immune exposure information for the cohort was limited to CMV serostatus. Because some donors lacked HLA typing at each locus, the association tests relied only on the typed subset. In a later analysis, around 17,000 TCR beta sequences were associated with specific HLA alleles at a false discovery rate of 0.05. This cohort had only TCR beta chains sequenced, and the lack of alpha or paired-chain data limited which features could be detected. While some public TCRs were present in many individuals, most TCR sequences turned up only very rarely across donors. Broadly in line with IMGT annotations, most TCR beta V segments showed up in productive rearrangements about 90% or about 30% of the time in an earlier analysis of several hundred of the donors. Correlated functional status among segregating V segments might be attributable to linkage disequilibrium, but an unknown experimental factor could not be ruled out. V-gene and J-gene trimming of TCR beta chains was associated with a missense DCLRE1C variant in a later genetic analysis, and the association was replicated in an independent cohort. A later analysis found that HLA-associated TCR beta chains were more clonally expanded and had lower generation probabilities than equally common non-associated chains. Because counts were too low, about 15 rarely observed V segments, including chromosome 9 orphons, were left out of the earlier analysis of 587 of the donors. A cluster of highly shared sequence variants was judged likely to represent a technical artifact of the sequencing pipeline. According to the authors, the approach could potentially be generalized to other disease states and immunological phenotypes.

The library was prepared using the immunoSEQ multiplex PCR assay. The multiplex PCR relied on a mix of 60 forward primers for TCR Vbeta segments and 13 reverse primers for TCR Jbeta segments. The CDR3 region of rearranged TCR beta genes was amplified from genomic DNA by a multiplex PCR assay. On the Illumina HiSeq System, the amplified TCR beta libraries were sequenced as 87-base-pair reads. Regarding the original processing steps: A later analysis tallied 70 million to 100 million unique TCR beta chains across the 700 or so repertoires, and some 12 million of those chains were shared by two or more donors. Raw reads were error-corrected and collapsed into unique sequences by a nearest-neighbor algorithm in which closely related sequences were merged to remove PCR and sequencing errors. Alignment of CDR3 sequences to IMGT reference sequences was used to assign V, D and J gene segments. Each retained sequence needed at least a six-nucleotide match to both a V gene segment and a J gene segment. A rearrangement was called productive if the CDR3 had no stop codons and remained in frame with V and J, and every other rearrangement was called non-productive. CDR3 was defined by IMGT convention, running from the second conserved V-encoded cysteine to the conserved J-encoded phenylalanine. In an earlier analysis of more than 550 of the donors, sequences lacking an unambiguous match to a single V gene segment were excluded. In an earlier analysis of roughly 600 of the donors, a V segment was called functional when productive rearrangements were above 56.7%, and segregating when the standard deviation between donors exceeded 5%. To diagnose cytomegalovirus status from the catalog of TCR beta chain sequences, a statistical classification framework was built. A later analysis assigned V and J genes by comparing TCR nucleotide sequences with IMGT/GENE-DB human TR gene sequences. The TCRdist pipeline was used in a later analysis to assign CDR3 sequences and most-parsimonious VDJ recombination scenarios. In a later analysis, each TCR beta chain was defined by its CDR3 amino acid sequence together with its V-gene family, and reads without a unique V-gene family were excluded. In a later analysis, a few hundred highly shared, low-generation-probability nucleotide sequences were removed to address suspected cross-contamination and a sequencing artifact. In a later analysis, a clonal expansion index was calculated for each public chain from normalized within-repertoire ranks of inferred template counts. A later analysis computed generation probabilities with a VDJ recombination model fitted to out-of-frame rearrangements, and checked the results against IGoR. In a later analysis, hypergeometric tests were used to score TCR-TCR, TCR-HLA and TCR-CMV co-occurrence, with a repertoire-size bias correction applied to TCR pairs. A later analysis estimated false discovery rates by permuting HLA or CMV assignments 20 times. In a later analysis, co-occurring TCRs were grouped using DBSCAN, and TCRdist sequence similarity was added for clustering within HLA-allele-positive subsets. Repertoires with fewer than 30,000 or more than 120,000 public chains were left out of co-occurrence clustering, as were several repertoires with anomalous nucleotide sharing. Sourced from immuneACCESS, this table was stored by TCRdb with only in-frame sequences that have V and J called. A share of the clones is absent; for the studies checked, an unresolved V gene accounts for under half, and the remainder has no known explanation. That table is the source of V, J and clone size, and D and trimming were worked out from the DNA. In this sample the table shows tens of thousands of clones, about half of which occur a single time. 6.2% of the sample goes to the ten largest clones.

The cohort was made up of roughly 670 healthy bone marrow donors. All cohort members were sampled while nominally healthy, although unrecorded immune exposures were likely present. The donor tested CMV seropositive, placing the donor among the roughly 300 seropositive members of the cohort. Every donor gave a peripheral blood sample, and the peripheral blood mononuclear cells from that sample were used for TCR beta sequencing. The Qiagen DNeasy Blood Extraction Kit was used to extract genomic DNA from the blood cell samples. The source is a woman in her forties in good health and CMV-seropositive. The sequenced material came from PBMCs.

For the CDR3, the sequence is CASSVVGGAYEQYF. Here is the DNA: TGTGCCAGCAGTGTGGTGGGGGGGGCCTACGAGCAGTACTTC. In this chain, TRBV2 is recombined with TRBJ2-7, and 7 junctional nucleotides match TRBD2. After removal of 4 bases from V and 2 bases from J, the junction retains 5 bases not matched to a gene. The CDR3, from cysteine to phenylalanine, totals 14 residues. Only CDR3 DNA is held: 42 bases, read in frame from base 1. CDR1 SNHLY and CDR2 FYNNEI were looked up in the germline V gene.